One sample yielded the 9 T cell receptor beta chains listed below, sequenced in a study of blood T cell repertoires in COVID-19. Using immunoSEQ multiplex PCR, the repertoire was profiled, and TCRdb retains in-frame clones only, with some absent. This table has 120,000 to 150,000 clones, about 90% appearing once. The sequenced sample consisted of peripheral blood. The receptor set was obtained from a human donor in a cohort sampled during active COVID-19.

This clone showed up just a few times. The rearrangement joins TRBV9 to TRBJ1-1; a weak D match, TRBD1 (6 bases). The V gene's germline CDR1 is SGDLS and CDR2 YYNGEE. Deletions cut 0 bases from V and 5 bases from J, with 14 bases between. The CDR3 runs to 15 residues. CDR3 DNA sequence: TGTGCCAGCAGCGTAGGACAGGACCCGGAAACTGAAGCTTTCTTT. Translation: CASSVGQDPETEAFF.

The chain links TRBV20-1 to TRBJ1-1; D remains unclear. Germline V gene data show CDR1 as DFQATT and CDR2 as SNEGSKA (reference sequence). The CDR3 consists of 11 residues. The ends were cut back, 0 bases at V and 7 bases at J, with 6 bases in the middle. The CDR3 region has the DNA TGCAGTGCTAGAGATCGGGTTGAAGCTTTCTTT. Translating gives CSARDRVEAFF.

The rearrangement uses TRBV5-6 and TRBJ2-3; 10 bases line up with TRBD1. CDR1 and CDR2 (germline): SGHDT, YYEEEE. CDR3 length: 15 amino acids. The V segment lost 2 bases and the J segment 3 bases; nucleotides outside the gene matches: 3. CDR3 protein: CASSFRTGGTDTQYF. DNA for the CDR3: TGTGCCAGCAGCTTCCGGACAGGGGGTACAGATACGCAGTATTTT.

V is TRBV28 and J is TRBJ2-7; TRBD2 matches at 7 bases. Germline V lookup: CDR1 MDHEN, CDR2 SYDVKM. The CDR3 is 16 residues long. Germline trimming cut 8 bases from V and 6 bases from J; bases unmatched to any gene: 19. For the CDR3, the DNA is TGTGCCAGCGAGGGGAGGGACGGGAAGCCTCCCTTCGAGCAGTACTTC. Translated: CASEGRDGKPPFEQYF. Full variable domain (rest looked up from reference TRBV28 and TRBJ2-7): DVKVTQSSRYLVKRTGEKVFLECVQDMDHENMFWYRQDPGLGLRLIYFSYDVKMKEKGDIPEGYSVSREKKERFSLILESASTNQTSMYLCASEGRDGKPPFEQYFGPGTRLTVT.

The V and J genes are TRBV7-3 and TRBJ2-2, with D possibly matching TRBD2 (7 bases). This CDR3 has 16 amino acids. CDR1 and CDR2 from the germline V gene are SGHTA and FQGTGA. The V and J ends lost 5 bases and 4 bases respectively, with 17 bases between them. The CDR3 nucleotides read TGTGCCAGCAGCACCCCCGGGGGGCAGCTCACCGGGGAGCTGTTTTTT. This encodes CASSTPGGQLTGELFF.

The chain links TRBV6-5 to TRBJ2-3; TRBD2 matches 11 bases. Trimming took 6 bases from V and 5 from J; bases not matched to a gene: 1. Germline V gene lookup returns CDR1 MNHEY and CDR2 SVGAGI. The CDR3 spans 13 residues. The chain's CDR3 is CASRLAGEDTQYF. The DNA of the CDR3 is TGTGCCAGCAGACTAGCGGGAGAAGATACGCAGTATTTT.

This chain joins TRBV28 and TRBJ2-7; 9 bases match TRBD1. There are 17 residues in the CDR3. V trimming: 6 bases; J trimming: 0 bases; junction bases outside the gene matches: 12. Germline V gene sequence: CDR1 MDHEN, CDR2 SYDVKM. CDR3 coding DNA: TGTGCCAGCAGGCCGGGACAGGGTCTCCAAAGCTCCTACGAGCAGTACTTC. This translates into CASRPGQGLQSSYEQYF.

CDR3 in amino acids: CASSYRPQAYGYTF. The CDR3 DNA is TGTGCCAGCAGTTATCGCCCCCAGGCCTATGGCTACACCTTC. The genes are TRBV6-5 and TRBJ1-2; D remains unclear. The germline CDR1 and CDR2 sequences are MNHEY and SVGAGI. Trimming cost V 3 bases and J 4 bases, with 12 bases left between them. The CDR3 is 14 residues long.

This chain connects TRBV19 to TRBJ2-5, with 8 bases that match TRBD2. V was clipped by 3 bases and J by 5 bases; unmatched bases: 8. Germline V gene lookup returns CDR1 LNHDA and CDR2 SQIVND (reference sequence). The CDR3 is made up of 15 amino acids. The CDR3 region has the DNA TGTGCCAGTAGTATCGGCAGGGGCGGGGGGGAGACCCAGTACTTC. This gives the protein CASSIGRGGGETQYF.